One and the same sample provided the 24 T cell receptor beta chains below, sequenced in a study of blood T cell repertoires in COVID-19. Assay: immunoSEQ multiplex PCR; the TCRdb copy retains only in-frame clones and omits some. The repertoire has approximately 200,000 clones, roughly 83% of them found once; the top ten carry less than 7.5%. Material for sequencing was peripheral blood. The receptors derive from a woman between 50 and 59 years old with acute or convalescent COVID-19.

This clone has just one count. The V call is TRBV5-4, the J call TRBJ2-1; 9 positions match TRBD2. The CDR3 covers 17 residues. With V trimmed by 5 bases and J by 5 bases, 14 bases remained unmatched. Per germline, CDR1 SGHNT and CDR2 YYREEE (reference sequence). CDR3 amino acids: CASRPMGSAGGNNEQFF. CDR3 DNA: TGTGCCAGCAGGCCCATGGGGTCGGCGGGAGGGAACAATGAGCAGTTCTTC. The full variable domain, with the rest looked up from reference TRBV5-4 and TRBJ2-1, is ETGVTQSPTHLIKTRGQQVTLRCSSQSGHNTVSWYQQALGQGPQFIFQYYREEENGRGNFPPRFSGLQFPNYSSELNVNALELDDSALYLCASRPMGSAGGNNEQFFGPGTRLTVL.

The V gene is TRBV28, the J gene TRBJ1-2; no firm D call. With 3 bases removed from V and 1 base from J, the gap between germline ends came to 6 bases. Germline V gene lookup returns CDR1 MDHEN and CDR2 SYDVKM. This CDR3 has 13 residues. The CDR3 DNA sequence: TGTGCCAGCAGTTTGAACAATAACTATGGCTACACCTTC. It encodes CASSLNNNYGYTF.

Concerning this clone: A read error may produce the germline difference seen at one junction end. The CDR3 region has the DNA TGTGCCATCAGTGGCCGGGACACGGAAGCTTTCTTT. Amino acids: CAISGRDTEAFF. The rearrangement uses TRBV10-3 and TRBJ1-1; TRBD1 is a possible D gene (6 bases). Germline V CDR1 and CDR2: ENHRY, SYGVKD. The length of the CDR3 is 12 residues.

V gene TRBV11-2 combines with J gene TRBJ2-5; D possibly corresponds to TRBD2 (7 bases). Trimming shortened V by 3 bases and J by 5 bases, and 16 bases separated the two germline ends. CDR1 and CDR2 (germline): SGHAT, FQNNGV. The CDR3 totals 15 residues. The CDR3 loop reads CASSFRGGSFETQYF. CDR3 DNA sequence: TGTGCCAGCAGCTTTAGGGGGGGCTCGTTTGAGACCCAGTACTTC.

The rearrangement joins TRBV2 to TRBJ2-5, with D tentatively TRBD2 (6 bases). The CDR3 is 13 residues long. Germline assignment: CDR1 SNHLY and CDR2 FYNNEI. Deletions cut 4 bases from V and 1 base from J, with 7 bases between. This chain's CDR3 is CASSGGVQETQYF. The CDR3 region has the DNA TGTGCCAGCAGTGGGGGGGTCCAAGAGACCCAGTACTTC.

The V gene is TRBV7-2, the J gene TRBJ2-3; 12 positions agree with TRBD2. Germline V gene sequence: CDR1 SGHTA, CDR2 FQGNSA. This CDR3 is built from 17 residues. The trim removed 1 base at V and 4 bases at J, leaving 6 bases unmatched. The CDR3, as DNA: TGTGCCAGCAGCTTAGTCCTAGCGGGGGGGAGGGCAGATACGCAGTATTTT. This sequence encodes CASSLVLAGGRADTQYF.

V usage is TRBV7-6 and J usage is TRBJ1-1; maybe TRBD1 (6 bases). Trimming removed 5 bases at V and 1 base at J, with 8 bases between. The CDR3 totals 13 residues. From germline, CDR1 is SGHVS and CDR2 FNYEAQ. The CDR3 DNA sequence: TGTGCCAGCAGCCAGGGGCGGAACACTGAAGCTTTCTTT. This encodes CASSQGRNTEAFF.

In this sample, this clone turned up many times. The chain carries TRBV2 and TRBJ1-5; no clear D. V dropped 2 bases and J dropped 5 bases, with 7 bases sitting between them. CDR3 size: 13 residues. Germline values: CDR1 SNHLY, CDR2 FYNNEI. The DNA for the CDR3 is TGTGCCAGCAGTGAAAACGGGTATCAGCCCCAGCATTTT. It specifies CASSENGYQPQHF.

The rearrangement uses TRBV27 and TRBJ1-5; 7 bases are a match to TRBD1. Germline assignment: CDR1 MNHEY and CDR2 SMNVEV (reference sequence). V gave up 5 bases and J gave up 5 bases; unmatched junction bases: 9. The CDR3 covers 15 residues. In DNA form, the CDR3 reads TGTGCCAGCAGTACCTCAGTAGGGGGCTATCAGCCCCAGCATTTT. This encodes CASSTSVGGYQPQHF.

The chain uses TRBV15 and TRBJ1-1, with D possibly being TRBD1 (5 bases). The CDR3 extends over 15 amino acids. The germline V and J ends were trimmed by 0 bases and 6 bases, with 14 bases remaining between them. The germline V gene has CDR1 LNHNV and CDR2 YYDKDF (reference sequence). The CDR3 here is CATSRDPTMTAEAFF. The CDR3, as DNA: TGTGCCACCAGCAGAGACCCCACAATGACAGCTGAAGCTTTCTTT.

The chain recombines TRBV5-1 with TRBJ2-7, with 8 positions matching TRBD1. The germline CDR1 and CDR2 sequences are SGHRS and YFSETQ. The CDR3 is 17 residues long. J gave up 2 bases and V 4 bases, and 14 bases lay outside the gene matches. The CDR3 here is CASSTGTGVQTPYEQYF. CDR3 nucleotides: TGCGCCAGCAGCACCGGGACAGGAGTACAAACCCCCTACGAGCAGTACTTC.

A single count supports this clone. V gene TRBV5-4 combines with J gene TRBJ1-6; D is unresolved. V lost 2 bases, J lost 8 bases, and 17 bases lay in between. Germline V CDR1 and CDR2: SGHNT, YYREEE (reference sequence). The CDR3 loop spans 16 amino acids. CDR3 region: CASSLNLGRRDSPLHF. CDR3 DNA: TGTGCCAGCAGCTTAAACCTAGGGAGACGAGATTCACCCCTCCACTTT.

A few counts support this clone. The genes are TRBV5-1 and TRBJ1-4; possibly TRBD1 for D (5 bases). The length of the CDR3 is 15 residues. Germline-derived CDR1 and CDR2 are SGHRS and YFSETQ. V lost 0 bases, J lost 6 bases, and 12 bases lay in between. The CDR3 DNA reads as TGCGCCAGCAGCTTGGACGGGGGGTTCGATGAAAAACTGTTTTTT. Amino acids: CASSLDGGFDEKLFF.

The chain carries TRBV28 and TRBJ1-1; 10 bases fit TRBD1. Germline CDR1 MDHEN, CDR2 SYDVKM. Trimming removed 7 bases from V and 0 bases from J; junction bases left unmatched: 5. CDR3 length equals 15 residues. In DNA form, the CDR3 reads TGTGCCAGCACCCAGACAGGGGGCCTGAACACTGAAGCTTTCTTT. Encoded protein: CASTQTGGLNTEAFF.

This clone has just a few counts. The chain recombines TRBV9 with TRBJ2-1; D is possibly TRBD2 (6 bases). Between the trimmed V and J ends, which lost 4 bases and 15 bases, there was a span of 14 bases. CDR3 length: 11 amino acids. Germline values: CDR1 SGDLS, CDR2 YYNGEE. CDR3 sequence reads: CASSSGGGLFF. In nucleotides, the CDR3 is TGTGCCAGCAGCTCCGGGGGAGGTCTGTTCTTC.

The chain links TRBV28 to TRBJ2-7, with 7 bases lining up with TRBD1. Unmatched junction bases numbered 1, after V lost 4 bases and J lost 1 base. This CDR3 spans 13 amino acids. Per germline, CDR1 MDHEN and CDR2 SYDVKM. In DNA, the CDR3 is TGTGCCAGCAGTTCGGGACAGTCCTACGAGCAGTACTTC. It codes for CASSSGQSYEQYF.

The rearrangement links TRBV6-2 or TRBV6-3 to TRBJ2-5, with a weak D call TRBD1 (5 bases). This CDR3 is built from 15 residues. V was trimmed by 6 bases and J by 1 base, leaving 15 bases between them. From germline, CDR1 is MNHEY and CDR2 SVGEGT. CDR3 sequence reads: CASSQTLRAQETQYF. CDR3 sequence (DNA): TGTGCCAGCAGCCAAACTCTCAGGGCCCAAGAGACCCAGTACTTC.

This clone was observed once. The chain carries TRBV6-5 and TRBJ1-2, with no clear D. This CDR3 is built from 13 residues. Germline V gives CDR1 MNHEY, CDR2 SVGAGI. V was shortened by 8 bases and J by 6 bases, with 16 bases between the two germline ends. CDR3 in DNA: TGTGCCAGCCGGGGATTCGCGGCCAATGGCTACACCTTC. This encodes CASRGFAANGYTF.

V gene TRBV7-7 combines with J gene TRBJ1-5; D remains ambiguous. The CDR3 spans 13 residues. V gave up 4 bases and J gave up 5 bases, with 9 bases separating them. The germline V gene encodes CDR1 SSHAT and CDR2 FNYEAQ (reference sequence). For the CDR3, the DNA is TGTGCCAGCAGCTCCTCACTAGATCAGCCCCAGCATTTT. It is translated as CASSSSLDQPQHF.

V usage is TRBV2 and J usage is TRBJ1-4, with 8 bases aligning to TRBD1. The V and J ends lost 5 bases and 6 bases, in that order; junction bases with no gene match: 5. CDR3 size: 14 residues. Germline V gene sequence: CDR1 SNHLY, CDR2 FYNNEI. The CDR3 region has the DNA TGTGCCAGCAGTTTGGACAGGGTGGATGAAAAACTGTTTTTT. As protein: CASSLDRVDEKLFF.

The gene calls are TRBV5-1 and TRBJ2-4; possible D gene TRBD1, 5 bases. This CDR3 has 14 residues. Germline-derived CDR1 and CDR2 are SGHRS and YFSETQ. Trimming pared 4 bases from V and 0 bases from J, leaving 8 bases between. The CDR3 sequence is CASSGDRAKNIQYF. The CDR3, as DNA: TGCGCCAGCAGCGGTGACAGAGCCAAAAACATTCAGTACTTC.

The chain couples TRBV12-5 to TRBJ1-5, with 12 bases fitting TRBD1. J lost 6 bases, V lost 5 bases, and 5 bases had no gene match. This CDR3 has 15 amino acids. Per germline, CDR1 LGHNT and CDR2 FRNRAP. CDR3 sequence (DNA): TGTGCTAGTGGTCCCGGGACAGGGGGCGGTCAGCCCCAGCATTTT. Translation gives CASGPGTGGGQPQHF.

In DNA, the CDR3 is TGTGCCAGCAGTAAGGGGATAGACACGGGCTACACCTTC. Translation gives CASSKGIDTGYTF. This chain links TRBV6-5 with TRBJ1-2; TRBD1 is a possible D gene (5 bases). V was pared by 5 bases and J by 8 bases, with 15 bases between. The CDR3 consists of 13 residues. Germline V gives CDR1 MNHEY, CDR2 SVGAGI.

The J gene is TRBJ2-5, the V gene TRBV6-5, with 9 bases matching TRBD1. Trimming at V came to 7 bases and at J to 2 bases, leaving 8 bases not matched to a gene. Germline V gene sequence: CDR1 MNHEY, CDR2 SVGAGI. This CDR3 is 15 amino acids long. The CDR3 sequence: CASTWDRVGQETQYF. In DNA form, the CDR3 reads TGTGCCAGCACTTGGGACAGGGTGGGGCAAGAGACCCAGTACTTC.